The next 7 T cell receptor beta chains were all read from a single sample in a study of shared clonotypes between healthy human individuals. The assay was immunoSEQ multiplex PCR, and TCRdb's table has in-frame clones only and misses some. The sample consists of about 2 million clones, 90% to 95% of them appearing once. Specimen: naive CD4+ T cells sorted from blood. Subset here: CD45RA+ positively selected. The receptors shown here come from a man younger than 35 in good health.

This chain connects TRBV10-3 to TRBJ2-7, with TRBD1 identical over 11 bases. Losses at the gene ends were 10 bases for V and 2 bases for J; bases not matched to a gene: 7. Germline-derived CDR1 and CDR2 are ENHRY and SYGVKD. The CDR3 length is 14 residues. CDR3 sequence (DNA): TGTGCCACCCGGGGACAGGGGGTCCCCTACGAGCAGTACTTC. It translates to CATRGQGVPYEQYF.

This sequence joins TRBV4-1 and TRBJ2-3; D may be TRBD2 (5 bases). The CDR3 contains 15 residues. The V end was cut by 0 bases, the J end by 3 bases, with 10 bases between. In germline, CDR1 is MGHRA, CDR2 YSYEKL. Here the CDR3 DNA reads TGCGCCAGCAGCCAAGATGGCCTAGCAACAGATACGCAGTATTTT. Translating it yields CASSQDGLATDTQYF.

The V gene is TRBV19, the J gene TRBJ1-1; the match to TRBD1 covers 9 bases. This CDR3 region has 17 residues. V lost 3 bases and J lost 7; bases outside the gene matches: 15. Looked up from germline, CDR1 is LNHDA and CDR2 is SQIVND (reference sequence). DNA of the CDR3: TGTGCCAGTAGTATTTTCCCGAACAGGGGGCCCACCGGTGAAGCTTTCTTT. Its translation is CASSIFPNRGPTGEAFF.

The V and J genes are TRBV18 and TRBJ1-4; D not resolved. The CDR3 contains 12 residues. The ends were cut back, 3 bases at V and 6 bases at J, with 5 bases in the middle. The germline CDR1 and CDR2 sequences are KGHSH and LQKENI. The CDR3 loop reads CASSPNDEKLFF. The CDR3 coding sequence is TGTGCCAGCTCACCTAATGATGAAAAACTGTTTTTT.

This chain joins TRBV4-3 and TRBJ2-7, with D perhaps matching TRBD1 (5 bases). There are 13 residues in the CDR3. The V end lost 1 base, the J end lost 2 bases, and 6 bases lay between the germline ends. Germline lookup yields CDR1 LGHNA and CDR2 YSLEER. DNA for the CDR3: TGCGCCAGCAGCCAAGTGGACACCTACGAGCAGTACTTC. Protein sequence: CASSQVDTYEQYF.

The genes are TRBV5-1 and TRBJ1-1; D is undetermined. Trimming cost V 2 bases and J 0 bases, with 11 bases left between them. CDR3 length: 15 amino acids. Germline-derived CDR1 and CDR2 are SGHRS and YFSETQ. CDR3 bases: TGCGCCAGCAGCTTACAATCCCAGATGAACACTGAAGCTTTCTTT. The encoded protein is CASSLQSQMNTEAFF.

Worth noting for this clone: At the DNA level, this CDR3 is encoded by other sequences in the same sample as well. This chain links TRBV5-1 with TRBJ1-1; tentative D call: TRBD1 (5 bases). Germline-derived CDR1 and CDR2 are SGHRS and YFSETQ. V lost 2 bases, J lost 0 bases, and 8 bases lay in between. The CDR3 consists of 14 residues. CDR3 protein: CASSFSGMNTEAFF. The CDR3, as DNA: TGCGCCAGCAGCTTTTCAGGGATGAACACTGAAGCTTTCTTT.